The 16 T cell receptor beta chains below all came from one sample that was sequenced in a study of T-cell memory formation after mild COVID-19. One entry per CDR3 protein results from TCRdb running MiXCR on the 5' RACE reads. The sample has about 200,000 distinct CDR3 sequences; over 9% are singletons. Sequenced material: PBMCs or a T cell subset sorted from them (not recorded which). Receptor source: a man aged 18 to 30 who had mild COVID-19 (a few samples of this study predate the infection). Cell type and time point are not known.

This clonotype has a handful of counts. V usage is TRBV6-1 and J usage is TRBJ2-1; 9 nucleotides line up with TRBD2. With V trimmed by 3 bases and J by 2 bases, 8 bases remained unmatched. The CDR3 loop spans 17 amino acids. Germline CDR1 and CDR2: MNHNS and SASEGT. The CDR3 nucleotides are TGTGCCAGCAGTGATGGGGCAGCGGGGGGCCCCTACAATGAGCAGTTCTTC. Translating gives CASSDGAAGGPYNEQFF.

The chain couples TRBV6-5 to TRBJ1-6, with 9 positions matching TRBD1. This CDR3 is 17 amino acids long. V lost 6 bases and J lost 1; bases outside the gene matches: 7. The germline V gene has CDR1 MNHEY and CDR2 SVGAGI. Here the CDR3 reads CASSIGQGRSYNSPLHF. Written as DNA, the CDR3 is TGTGCCAGCAGCATCGGACAGGGGAGGTCCTATAATTCACCCCTCCACTTT.

The chain recombines TRBV12-3 or TRBV12-4 with TRBJ2-2; D is ambiguous. The CDR3 has 11 amino acids. The V end lost 6 bases, the J end lost 7 bases, and 6 bases lay between the germline ends. The CDR3 DNA reads as TGTGCCAGCAGGGTGGGCGGGGAGCTGTTTTTT. Translation gives CASRVGGELFF.

In its sample, this clonotype was seen a few times. The gene calls are TRBV29-1 and TRBJ1-1; D possibly corresponds to TRBD1 (6 bases). The V end lost 4 bases, the J end lost 3 bases, and 12 bases lay between the germline ends. The CDR3 has 13 residues. CDR1 is SQVTM and CDR2 is ANQGSEA in the germline V gene. Written as DNA, the CDR3 is TGCAGCGTTGTCAGGGGCAGGTACACTGAAGCTTTCTTT. This sequence encodes CSVVRGRYTEAFF.

This clonotype occurred a few times. The chain uses TRBV6-1 and TRBJ1-6; D gene uncertain. The germline CDR1 and CDR2 sequences are MNHNS and SASEGT. The V and J ends lost 5 bases and 7 bases respectively, with 6 bases between them. This CDR3 comprises 12 residues. The CDR3 DNA is TGTGCCAGCAGTACAAGAAATTCACCCCTCCACTTT. Amino acids: CASSTRNSPLHF.

At least ten counts were recorded for this clonotype. The V call is TRBV5-1, the J call TRBJ1-3; no reliable D call. Germline assignment: CDR1 SGHRS and CDR2 YFSETQ. CDR3 size: 14 residues. V dropped 0 bases and J dropped 3 bases, with 7 bases sitting between them. The CDR3 coding sequence is TGCGCCAGCAGCTTGGACCCGGTTGGAAACACCATATATTTT. This sequence encodes CASSLDPVGNTIYF.

The V and J genes are TRBV4-3 and TRBJ1-1; the D is unclear. Trimming took 0 bases from V and 7 from J, leaving 15 bases between them. The CDR3 spans 15 residues. CDR1 LGHNA and CDR2 YSLEER come from the germline V gene. In DNA, the CDR3 is TGCGCCAGCAGCCAAGATCTCGGCAGGTATGGTGAAGCTTTCTTT. This codes for CASSQDLGRYGEAFF.

This clonotype was recorded a few times. In DNA form, the CDR3 reads TGCAGCGTTGAAGGGACAGGGCCTGAAGCTTTCTTT. Translation: CSVEGTGPEAFF. The chain employs TRBV29-1 and TRBJ1-1; 8 nucleotides line up with TRBD1. Germline V lookup: CDR1 SQVTM, CDR2 ANQGSEA. V lost 1 base to trimming and J lost 6 bases; unmatched junction nucleotides: 1. There are 12 residues in the CDR3.

In regard to this clonotype: A single base separates this from a much larger clone, so it may be a read error. The V call is TRBV5-1, the J call TRBJ1-1; maybe TRBD1 (5 bases). Germline V gene data show CDR1 as SGHRS and CDR2 as YFSETQ. The CDR3 extends over 15 amino acids. V lost 5 bases, J lost 5 bases, and 19 bases lay in between. The CDR3 here is CASSWRMTAKTEAFF. CDR3 in DNA: TGCGCCAGCAGTTGGAGAATGACAGCGAAAACTGAAGCTTTCTTT.

This clonotype was counted only a few times. CDR3 region: CASSPNFPGGTGELFF. The CDR3 bases are TGTGCCAGCAGCCCCAACTTCCCAGGGGGCACCGGGGAGCTGTTTTTT. The V and J genes are TRBV9 and TRBJ2-2, with TRBD1 identical over 7 bases. This CDR3 spans 16 amino acids. Germline V gives CDR1 SGDLS, CDR2 YYNGEE. The V segment lost 4 bases and the J segment 4 bases; nucleotides outside the gene matches: 10.

V and J are TRBV12-3 or TRBV12-4 and TRBJ1-5, with TRBD1 matching over 7 bases. This CDR3 has 11 amino acids. The V gene end was trimmed by 5 bases and the J gene end by 12 bases; junction bases not matched to a gene: 4. The CDR3 nucleotides read TGTGCCAGCAGTAACAGGGGAATCCAGCATTTT. This encodes CASSNRGIQHF.

Ten or more counts support this clonotype. V is TRBV20-1 and J is TRBJ2-1; tentative D call: TRBD2 (6 bases). Germline CDR1 is DFQATT and CDR2 is SNEGSKA (reference sequence). This CDR3 comprises 11 residues. The CDR3 DNA sequence: TGCGGAACTAGCAGTTACAATGAGCAGTTCTTC. Protein: CGTSSYNEQFF.

The genes are TRBV7-2 and TRBJ1-1; TRBD1 matches at 7 bases. Germline CDR1 reads SGHTA; CDR2 reads FQGNSA. After removal of 5 bases from V and 4 bases from J, the junction contained 13 bases not matched to a gene. CDR3 length: 16 amino acids. CDR3 protein: CASSRLISRTGTEAFF. CDR3 nucleotide sequence: TGTGCCAGCAGCCGACTCATCTCCCGGACAGGCACTGAAGCTTTCTTT.

This chain joins TRBV7-2 and TRBJ1-5; D is unclear. Germline CDR1 and CDR2: SGHTA and FQGNSA. The germline V and J ends were trimmed by 1 base and 6 bases, with 10 bases remaining between them. CDR3 length equals 14 residues. In DNA, the CDR3 is TGTGCCAGCAGCTTAGAGGCGTGGGGTCAGCCCCAGCATTTT. This translates into CASSLEAWGQPQHF.

This clonotype was detected many times. The V and J genes are TRBV20-1 and TRBJ1-2, with D maybe TRBD1 (6 bases). The germline V gene has CDR1 DFQATT and CDR2 SNEGSKA (reference sequence). This CDR3 comprises 13 residues. The V and J ends lost 1 base and 8 bases respectively, with 14 bases between them. The CDR3 loop reads CSARVPGVEGYTF. CDR3 in DNA: TGCAGTGCTAGAGTCCCAGGGGTGGAGGGCTACACCTTC.

The chain recombines TRBV4-3 with TRBJ2-1, with D perhaps matching TRBD1 or TRBD2 (5 bases each). Germline assignment: CDR1 LGHNA and CDR2 YSLEER. This CDR3 is 17 amino acids long. Trimming took off 0 bases at V and 0 bases at J, with 12 bases between the two ends. The CDR3 is CASSQDGGPRSYNEQFF. Here the CDR3 DNA reads TGCGCCAGCAGCCAAGATGGGGGACCGCGCTCCTACAATGAGCAGTTCTTC.